Below, one T cell receptor beta chain is given with its context. Which antigen it targets is not known. No qualities accompany the bases; no much larger clone lies one base away. Receptor libraries were prepared by 5' RACE. TCRdb lists the instrument as Illumina HiSeq 2500. A second PCR of roughly 6 to 11 cycles was run with a J-beta primer mix and a sample-barcoded 5' primer. A template-switch 5' adaptor carrying 12 random nucleotides introduced a unique molecular identifier onto each TCR beta cDNA molecule. Each sample yielded at least 3 million CDR3-containing paired-end reads. First-strand cDNA synthesis was performed from all RNA using the Mint cDNA synthesis kit, with priming by a TRBC-specific oligonucleotide. Following uracil-DNA glycosylase treatment, a first 18-cycle PCR with universal primers M1SS and BC2_uni_R was performed on all cDNA. On the authors' methods: For normalization, 1 million high-quality reads, each with a distinct molecular identifier, were randomly selected from each sample. Reads with shared molecular identifiers were discarded instead of being binned into consensus sequences. MiTCR, run with a Q25 quality threshold and the strictest error-elimination algorithm, handled CDR3 identification, clonotype clustering and error correction. A nonparametric unseen species model using Euler transformation provided a lower-bound estimate of total TCR beta diversity. Starting from the raw public reads, TCRdb applied fastp trimming at Q25, assembled clones with MiXCR and retained in-frame beta chains. Rows are combined by CDR3 protein, so each entry shows the most common genes and DNA. The V and J calls here are based on TCRdb, not the publication. The sample table lists 980,000 or so distinct CDR3 sequences, about 48% of them with a count of one. Over 10% of the sample rests with the top ten.

The donors were roughly 39 Caucasian individuals from Russia, aged roughly 6 to 100 years, who were systemically healthy. Roughly 11 milliliters of peripheral blood were drawn from each donor into EDTA-treated Vacutainer tubes. Ficoll-Paque density-gradient centrifugation was used to isolate PBMCs, with at least 6.5 million per sample. Trizol reagent was used to extract total RNA from PBMCs, with at least 6 micrograms per sample. For every donor, flow cytometry on a PBMC aliquot measured the percentage of naive CD45RAhigh/CD27high T cells. Its CDR3 holds 13 amino acids, cysteine through phenylalanine. The only DNA kept is the CDR3, 39 bases in frame from the first base. The junction shows trimming of 2 bases on V and 10 bases on J, plus 14 bases between the germline ends. The germline V gene sets CDR1 to KGHSH and CDR2 to LQKENI. This record belongs to a study of blood T cells in healthy people across ages (dated by TCRdb to 2015 to 2017). Broadly, across the study: In model experiments, roughly one uniquely barcoded TCR beta cDNA molecule per two T cells was captured by template switching. To track age-related changes in TCR beta repertoire diversity, the study relied on deep sequencing normalized with unique cDNA molecular identifiers. The donors were split into four age groups: young (average 16 years), middle-aged (around 37), aged (roughly 68) and long-lived (approximately 80). Donors of different ages were randomly distributed across sequencing lanes to avoid experimental bias. For two donors (one aged 18 to 29 and one aged 80 or older), the study analyzed two additional independent replicas of 1 million unique cDNA reads from the same blood draw.

The paper as a whole reports these results and caveats: Total diversity estimates from one million sequenced T cells were considered lower bounds and underestimates. Bulk unsorted PBMC profiling prevented conclusive comparison of naive and antigen-experienced compartments. Donor CMV infection status was unknown, potentially confounding age-related changes in expanded clonotypes. Compared with the aged group, the long-lived group had more naive CD4+ T cells, fewer expanded clones and increased TCR diversity, a pattern suggesting age selection. As age increased, observed TCR beta diversity per million T cells dropped in a roughly linear way, and a significant reduction was already evident by age 40. There was a strong correlation between observed TCR beta diversity and the percentage of naive T cells measured by flow cytometry.

Here the chain combines TRBV18 and TRBJ1-2; matching of 5 bases hints at TRBD1 as the D gene. The sequence derives from a man aged 30 to 39 in good health. The specimen sequenced was blood. The DNA reads TGTGCCAGCTCACCAGGGGCTGGCAATGACTACACCTTC. Its protein product is CASSPGAGNDYTF.